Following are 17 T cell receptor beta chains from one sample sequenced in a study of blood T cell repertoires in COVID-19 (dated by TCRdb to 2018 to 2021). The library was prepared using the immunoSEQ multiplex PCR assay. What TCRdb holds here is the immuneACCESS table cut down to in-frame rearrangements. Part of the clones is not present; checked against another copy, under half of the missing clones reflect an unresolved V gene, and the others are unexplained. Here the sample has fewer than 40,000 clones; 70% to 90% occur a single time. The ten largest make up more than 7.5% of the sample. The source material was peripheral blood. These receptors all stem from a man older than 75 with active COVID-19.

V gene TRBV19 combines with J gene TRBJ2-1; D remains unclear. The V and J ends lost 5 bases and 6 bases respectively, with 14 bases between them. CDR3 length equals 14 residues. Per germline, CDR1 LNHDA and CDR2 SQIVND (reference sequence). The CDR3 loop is CASSLDPPGNEQFF. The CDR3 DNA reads TGTGCCAGTAGTCTCGACCCCCCAGGCAATGAGCAGTTCTTC.

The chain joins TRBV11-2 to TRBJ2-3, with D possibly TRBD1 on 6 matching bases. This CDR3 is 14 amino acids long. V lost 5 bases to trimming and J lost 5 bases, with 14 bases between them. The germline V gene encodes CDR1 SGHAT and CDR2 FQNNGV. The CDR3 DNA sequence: TGTGCCAGCAGCCCCGGTTGGGGGCTAGATACGCAGTATTTT. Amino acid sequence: CASSPGWGLDTQYF.

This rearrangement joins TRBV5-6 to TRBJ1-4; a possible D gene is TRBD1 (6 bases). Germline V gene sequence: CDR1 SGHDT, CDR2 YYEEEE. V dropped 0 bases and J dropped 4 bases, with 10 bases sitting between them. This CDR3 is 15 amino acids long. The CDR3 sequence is CASSLVGTSNEKLFF. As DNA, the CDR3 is TGTGCCAGCAGCTTGGTTGGGACAAGTAATGAAAAACTGTTTTTT.

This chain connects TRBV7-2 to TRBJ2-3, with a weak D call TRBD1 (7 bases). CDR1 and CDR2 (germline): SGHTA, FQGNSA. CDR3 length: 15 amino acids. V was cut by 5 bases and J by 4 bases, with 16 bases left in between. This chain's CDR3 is CASSLVAGTADTQYF. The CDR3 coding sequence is TGTGCCAGCAGCCTAGTGGCGGGGACAGCAGATACGCAGTATTTT. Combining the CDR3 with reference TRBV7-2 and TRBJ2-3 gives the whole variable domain GAGVSQSPSNKVTEKGKDVELRCDPISGHTALYWYRQSLGQGLEFLIYFQGNSAPDKSGLPSDRFSAERTGGSVSTLTIQRTQQEDSAVYLCASSLVAGTADTQYFGPGTRLTVL.

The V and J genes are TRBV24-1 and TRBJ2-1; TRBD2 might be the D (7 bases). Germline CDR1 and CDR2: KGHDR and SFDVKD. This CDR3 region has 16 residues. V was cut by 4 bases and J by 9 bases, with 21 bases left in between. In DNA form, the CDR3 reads TGTGCCACCAGTGACCCCAGGGGCGGGGGTTCGAGTGAGCAGTTCTTC. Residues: CATSDPRGGGSSEQFF.

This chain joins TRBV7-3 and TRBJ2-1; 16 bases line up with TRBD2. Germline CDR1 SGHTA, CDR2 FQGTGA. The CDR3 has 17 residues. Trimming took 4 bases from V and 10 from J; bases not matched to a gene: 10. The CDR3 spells CASSSQPGLAGGNEQFF. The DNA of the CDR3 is TGTGCCAGCAGCTCGCAACCGGGACTAGCGGGGGGGAACGAGCAGTTCTTC.

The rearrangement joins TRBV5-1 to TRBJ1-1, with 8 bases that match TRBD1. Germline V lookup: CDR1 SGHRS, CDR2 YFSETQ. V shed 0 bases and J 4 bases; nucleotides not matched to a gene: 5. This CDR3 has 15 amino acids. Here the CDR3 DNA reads TGCGCCAGCAGCTTGGACGGACAGGGTGGCACTGAAGCTTTCTTT. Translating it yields CASSLDGQGGTEAFF.

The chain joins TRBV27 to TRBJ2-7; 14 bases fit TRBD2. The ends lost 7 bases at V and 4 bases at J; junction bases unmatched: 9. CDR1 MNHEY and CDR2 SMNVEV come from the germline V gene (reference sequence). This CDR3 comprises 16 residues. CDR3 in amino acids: CASKGTSGGTGYEQYF. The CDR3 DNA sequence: TGTGCCAGCAAGGGGACTAGCGGGGGTACTGGTTACGAGCAGTACTTC.

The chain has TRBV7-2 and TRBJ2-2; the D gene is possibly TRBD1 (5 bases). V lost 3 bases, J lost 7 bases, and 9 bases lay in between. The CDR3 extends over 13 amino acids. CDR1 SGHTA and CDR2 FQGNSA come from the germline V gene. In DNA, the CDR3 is TGTGCCAGCAGCTTTGCAGGGCTCGGGGAGCTGTTTTTT. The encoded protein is CASSFAGLGELFF.

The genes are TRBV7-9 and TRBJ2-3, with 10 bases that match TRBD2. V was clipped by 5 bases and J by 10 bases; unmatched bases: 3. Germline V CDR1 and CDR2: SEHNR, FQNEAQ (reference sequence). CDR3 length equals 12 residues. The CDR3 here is CASSPSGGAQYF. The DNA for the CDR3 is TGTGCCAGCAGCCCGAGCGGGGGGGCGCAGTATTTT.

The CDR3 loop reads CAISPGLAGEQYF. The DNA of the CDR3 is TGTGCCATCAGTCCGGGACTAGCTGGCGAGCAGTACTTC. This rearrangement joins TRBV10-3 to TRBJ2-7; 9 bases map to TRBD2. V dropped 5 bases and J dropped 6; count of bases not matched to a gene: 5. This CDR3 is 13 amino acids long. Germline assignment: CDR1 ENHRY and CDR2 SYGVKD.

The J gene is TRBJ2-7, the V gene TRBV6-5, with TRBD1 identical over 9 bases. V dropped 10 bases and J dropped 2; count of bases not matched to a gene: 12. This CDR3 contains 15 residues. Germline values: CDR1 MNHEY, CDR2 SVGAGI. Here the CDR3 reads CAITFRDRATYEQYF. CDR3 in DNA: TGTGCCATTACGTTCCGGGACAGGGCCACCTACGAGCAGTACTTC.

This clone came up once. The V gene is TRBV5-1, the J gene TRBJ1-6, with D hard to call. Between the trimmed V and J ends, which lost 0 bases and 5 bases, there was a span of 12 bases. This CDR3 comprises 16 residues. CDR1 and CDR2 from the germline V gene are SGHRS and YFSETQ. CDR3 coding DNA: TGCGCCAGCAGCTTGGGTGAGGGCGCCAATAATTCACCCCTCCACTTT. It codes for CASSLGEGANNSPLHF. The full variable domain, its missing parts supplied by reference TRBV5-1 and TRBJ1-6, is KAGVTQTPRYLIKTRGQQVTLSCSPISGHRSVSWYQQTPGQGLQFLFEYFSETQRNKGNFPGRFSGRQFSNSRSEMNVSTLELGDSALYLCASSLGEGANNSPLHFGNGTRLTVT.

This CDR3 is CASSPRTSGVNEQFF. Here the CDR3 DNA reads TGTGCCAGCAGCCCCCGGACTAGCGGGGTCAATGAGCAGTTCTTC. The rearrangement joins TRBV9 to TRBJ2-1; TRBD2 aligns across 12 bases. Germline V gene data show CDR1 as SGDLS and CDR2 as YYNGEE. V lost 4 bases and J lost 6; bases outside the gene matches: 5. The CDR3 extends over 15 amino acids. The complete variable domain, with remaining parts taken from reference TRBV9 and TRBJ2-1, reads DSGVTQTPKHLITATGQRVTLRCSPRSGDLSVYWYQQSLDQGLQFLIQYYNGEERAKGNILERFSAQQFPDLHSELNLSSLELGDSALYFCASSPRTSGVNEQFFGPGTRLTVL.

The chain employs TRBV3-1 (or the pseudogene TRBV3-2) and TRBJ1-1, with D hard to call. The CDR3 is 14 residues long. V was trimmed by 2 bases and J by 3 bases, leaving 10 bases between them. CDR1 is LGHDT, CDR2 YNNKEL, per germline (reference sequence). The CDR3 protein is CASSQRERDTEAFF. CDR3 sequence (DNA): TGTGCCAGCAGCCAAAGGGAGAGGGACACTGAAGCTTTCTTT.

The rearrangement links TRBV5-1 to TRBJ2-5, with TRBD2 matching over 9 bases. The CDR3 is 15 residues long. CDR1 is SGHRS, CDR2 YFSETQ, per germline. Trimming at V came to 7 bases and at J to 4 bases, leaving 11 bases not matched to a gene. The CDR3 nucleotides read TGCGCCAGCCACGCGGGGGGGCCCGGTCGAGAGACCCAGTACTTC. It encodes CASHAGGPGRETQYF.

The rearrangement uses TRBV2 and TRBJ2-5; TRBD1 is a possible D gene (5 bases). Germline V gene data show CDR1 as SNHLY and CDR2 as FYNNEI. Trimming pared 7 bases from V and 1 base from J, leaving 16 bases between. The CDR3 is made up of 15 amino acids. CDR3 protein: CASNQGHGLQETQYF. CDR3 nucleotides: TGTGCCAGCAATCAGGGTCACGGGCTCCAAGAGACCCAGTACTTC.